This T cell receptor beta chain was recovered during a study of CD8+ T cells in alopecia areata. Trimming removed 3 bases from V and 2 bases from J, with 2 bases in between. Germline V gene lookup returns CDR1 DFQATT and CDR2 SNEGSKA (reference sequence). This CDR3 region has 11 residues. The treatment here: oral pan-JAK inhibitor, 5-10 mg twice daily. cDNA reverse transcribed from extracted RNA served as the sequencing template. Measured with immunoSEQ multiplex PCR; TCRdb has only the in-frame clones, and not every one. The sample consists of roughly 60,000 clones, about half of them appearing once.

Sequencing was performed on CD8+ T cells sorted from blood, taken around week 36, from a patient treated with tofacitinib. The chain has TRBV20-1 and TRBJ2-1, with D unclear. The TCR sequence derives from a human donor with alopecia areata. CDR3 residues: CSASAYNEQFF. The CDR3 DNA reads as TGCAGTGCTAGCGCCTACAATGAGCAGTTCTTC.